This TCR beta chain was recovered during a study of blood T cell repertoires in COVID-19. Study details: Acute and convalescent COVID-19 specimens originated in the United States, Italy and Spain. T cells, B-cell-depleted T cells, or PBMCs supplied cDNA or gDNA.

Sequenced by immunoSEQ multiplex PCR; TCRdb stores in-frame clones only, minus some. The repertoire has around 130,000 clones, around nine tenths of them found once; the top ten carry approximately 5.4%. CDR3 size: 13 residues. The ends were cut back, 6 bases at V and 4 bases at J, with 10 bases in the middle. Germline CDR1 reads KGHSH; CDR2 reads LQKENI. This sequence joins TRBV18 and TRBJ1-5, with a weak D call TRBD1 (5 bases). Input material: peripheral blood. This TCR was sampled from a human donor in a cohort sampled during active COVID-19. The CDR3: CASSQQGNQPQHF. CDR3 DNA sequence: TGTGCCAGCTCGCAGCAGGGAAATCAGCCCCAGCATTTT.